This entry lists 32 T cell receptor beta chains sequenced from one sample in a study of blood T cell repertoires in COVID-19. Method: immunoSEQ multiplex PCR; TCRdb's copy keeps in-frame clones and lacks some. The data show about 50,000 clones, more than 80% seen once. Sample: peripheral blood. The receptors were sampled from a man in his forties with acute or convalescent COVID-19.

The rearrangement joins TRBV6-1 to TRBJ1-5; 9 bases match TRBD1. Germline assignment: CDR1 MNHNS and CDR2 SASEGT. Unmatched junction bases numbered 10, after V lost 3 bases and J lost 10 bases. The CDR3 has 15 residues. The CDR3 coding sequence is TGTGCCAGCAGTGAGACGGACAGGGGCCCCGGCCCCCAGCATTTT. Protein product: CASSETDRGPGPQHF.

The chain links TRBV27 to TRBJ2-6; unclear D gene. V lost 4 bases and J lost 0, with 13 bases in between. Germline CDR1 and CDR2: MNHEY and SMNVEV (reference sequence). The CDR3 totals 17 residues. The DNA of the CDR3 is TGTGCCAGCAGTTACTGGCCTCGGAGCTCTGGGGCCAACGTCCTGACTTTC. Encoded protein: CASSYWPRSSGANVLTF.

V and J are TRBV19 and TRBJ2-3, with 7 positions matching TRBD2. Germline CDR1 LNHDA, CDR2 SQIVND (reference sequence). There are 15 residues in the CDR3. V shed 6 bases and J 0 bases; nucleotides not matched to a gene: 6. The CDR3 bases are TGTGCCAGTAGCCACCGCGGGGGAAGCACAGATACGCAGTATTTT. It encodes CASSHRGGSTDTQYF.

V is TRBV19 and J is TRBJ2-3, with D possibly being TRBD2 (5 bases). V shed 7 bases and J shed 3 bases, with 14 bases lying between them. CDR1 and CDR2 from the germline V gene are LNHDA and SQIVND (reference sequence). The CDR3 has 14 amino acids. CDR3 bases: TGTGCCAGTAAACCGGGGTCTAGTACAGATACGCAGTATTTT. Amino acid sequence: CASKPGSSTDTQYF.

This chain joins TRBV9 and TRBJ1-2, with 8 bases aligning to TRBD1. The CDR3 contains 15 residues. Germline V gene data show CDR1 as SGDLS and CDR2 as YYNGEE. The ends lost 3 bases at V and 2 bases at J; junction bases unmatched: 6. CDR3 nucleotide sequence: TGTGCCAGCAGCGCCTGGGACAGGAAGAACTATGGCTACACCTTC. As protein: CASSAWDRKNYGYTF.

This chain uses TRBV12-2 with TRBJ1-2. TRBV12-2 is a known pseudogene. The CDR3 loop spans 15 amino acids. The CDR3 spells CASRLAPGGYYGYTF. The CDR3 DNA follows: TGTGCAAGTCGCTTAGCGCCCGGCGGCTACTATGGCTACACCTTC.

The chain combines TRBV19 with TRBJ2-2; D may be TRBD2 (6 bases). Germline V lookup: CDR1 LNHDA, CDR2 SQIVND (reference sequence). The ends were cut back, 1 base at V and 1 base at J, with 10 bases in the middle. This CDR3 is built from 16 residues. In nucleotides, the CDR3 is TGTGCCAGTAGTATAGCGGGGCGGGGGAACACCGGGGAGCTGTTTTTT. Encoded protein: CASSIAGRGNTGELFF.

This clone was recorded a few times. This chain connects TRBV20-1 to TRBJ1-6; D is unresolved. The CDR3 consists of 14 residues. Germline CDR1 DFQATT, CDR2 SNEGSKA (reference sequence). Trimming shortened V by 3 bases and J by 0 bases, and 6 bases separated the two germline ends. This CDR3 is CSASESSYNSPLHF. The DNA of the CDR3 is TGCAGTGCTAGTGAGAGCTCCTATAATTCACCCCTCCACTTT.

The chain has TRBV7-8 and TRBJ1-2; 9 bases map to TRBD1. This CDR3 comprises 13 residues. The ends lost 6 bases at V and 7 bases at J; junction bases unmatched: 6. The germline V gene encodes CDR1 SGHVS and CDR2 FQNEAQ. This CDR3 reads CASSSQGASGYTF. The CDR3 nucleotides read TGTGCCAGCAGTTCACAGGGGGCCTCTGGCTACACCTTC.

This clone has a single count. The chain links TRBV24-1 to TRBJ2-1, with 10 bases matching TRBD2. Germline loops: CDR1 KGHDR, CDR2 SFDVKD. V lost 3 bases to trimming and J lost 8 bases; unmatched junction nucleotides: 6. CDR3 length: 15 amino acids. DNA for the CDR3: TGTGCCACCAGTGATAATAGCGGGAGGCTGGATGAGCAGTTCTTC. Translated, it gives CATSDNSGRLDEQFF.

The chain recombines TRBV12-5 with TRBJ1-3, with a possible D match to TRBD1 (6 bases). The CDR3 has 17 amino acids. Germline V lookup: CDR1 LGHNT, CDR2 FRNRAP. The V and J ends lost 0 bases and 5 bases respectively, with 17 bases between them. The CDR3 here is CASGLVTTGTLRNTIYF. CDR3 nucleotides: TGTGCTAGTGGTTTGGTGACTACCGGGACACTAAGAAACACCATATATTTT.

This rearrangement joins TRBV6-5 to TRBJ1-2; D is ambiguous. The ends were cut back, 6 bases at V and 0 bases at J, with 11 bases in the middle. The germline gives CDR1 MNHEY, CDR2 SVGAGI. This CDR3 is 14 amino acids long. This chain's CDR3 is CASRLSISNYGYTF. As DNA, the CDR3 is TGTGCCAGCAGGCTATCTATTTCTAACTATGGCTACACCTTC.

This chain connects TRBV27 to TRBJ2-3; 7 bases align to TRBD1. Germline loops: CDR1 MNHEY, CDR2 SMNVEV (reference sequence). The J segment lost 1 base and the V segment lost 7 bases, leaving 2 bases of the junction unmatched. This CDR3 contains 13 residues. CDR3 bases: TGTGCCAGCAAGGGGGCCCGCACAGATACGCAGTATTTT. Its translation: CASKGARTDTQYF.

This chain joins TRBV6-2 or TRBV6-3 and TRBJ1-5; a possible D gene is TRBD1 (6 bases). CDR1 MNHEY and CDR2 SVGEGT come from the germline V gene. V lost 5 bases, J lost 10 bases, and 15 bases lay in between. The CDR3 is 13 amino acids. The CDR3 sequence is CASSDAGTLPQHF. The CDR3 bases are TGTGCCAGCAGTGACGCCGGGACACTACCCCAGCATTTT.

This chain links TRBV6-5 with TRBJ2-3, with 8 bases that match TRBD1. Germline assignment: CDR1 MNHEY and CDR2 SVGAGI. V shed 6 bases, J shed 2 bases, and the junction held 7 bases outside the gene matches. This CDR3 is 15 amino acids long. The CDR3 coding sequence is TGTGCCAGCAGGCTCCGGGACAGGCACACAGATACGCAGTATTTT. As protein: CASRLRDRHTDTQYF.

V is TRBV2 and J is TRBJ2-3; TRBD2 is a possible D gene (6 bases). Germline CDR1 and CDR2: SNHLY and FYNNEI. The V gene lost 6 bases and the J gene lost 5 bases, with 21 bases spanning the gap. The CDR3 covers 16 residues. The CDR3 region has the DNA TGTGCCAGCAGGGATCGGGACTTCATTCGTGAAGATACGCAGTATTTT. Residues: CASRDRDFIREDTQYF.

The genes are TRBV7-9 and TRBJ1-2, with D perhaps matching TRBD1 (5 bases). Trimming removed 5 bases from V and 5 bases from J, with 15 bases in between. The germline V gene encodes CDR1 SEHNR and CDR2 FQNEAQ (reference sequence). The CDR3 spans 14 residues. The CDR3: CASSPDTFWYGYTF. CDR3 DNA sequence: TGTGCCAGCAGCCCGGACACTTTTTGGTATGGCTACACCTTC.

The J gene is TRBJ2-5, the V gene TRBV30; D possibly corresponds to TRBD2 (7 bases). The CDR3 runs to 14 residues. The V gene lost 1 base and the J gene lost 2 bases, with 11 bases spanning the gap. CDR1 GTSNPN and CDR2 SVGIG come from the germline V gene (reference sequence). The DNA of the CDR3 is TGTGCCTGGAGTGGGGGGGGGCTTCAAGAGACCCAGTACTTC. Its translation: CAWSGGGLQETQYF.

This sequence joins TRBV5-1 and TRBJ2-5; possible D gene TRBD2, 7 bases. V lost 10 bases and J lost 1, with 20 bases in between. This CDR3 contains 15 residues. CDR1 SGHRS and CDR2 YFSETQ come from the germline V gene. CDR3 nucleotide sequence: TGCGCCTCTAGGGGGTCTAGCGGCTTCCAAGAGACCCAGTACTTC. Translation: CASRGSSGFQETQYF.

This sequence joins TRBV6-5 and TRBJ1-3; a possible D gene is TRBD1 (5 bases). The CDR3 spans 15 residues. CDR1 and CDR2 (germline): MNHEY, SVGAGI. With 5 bases removed from V and 0 bases from J, the gap between germline ends came to 11 bases. This chain's CDR3 is CASSRGGYSGNTIYF. The DNA of the CDR3 is TGTGCCAGCAGTCGTGGGGGGTACTCTGGAAACACCATATATTTT.

CDR3 DNA sequence: TGTGCCAGCAGCCCTTGGGAGAATTCACCCCTCCACTTT. It specifies CASSPWENSPLHF. The chain carries TRBV11-2 and TRBJ1-6; D remains ambiguous. CDR1 and CDR2 (germline): SGHAT, FQNNGV. The CDR3 has 13 amino acids. V lost 5 bases, J lost 7 bases, and 9 bases lay in between.

The chain has TRBV11-3 and TRBJ1-1; TRBD1 matches at 8 bases. The V segment lost 5 bases and the J segment 3 bases; nucleotides outside the gene matches: 11. Germline loops: CDR1 SGHNT, CDR2 YENEEA. This CDR3 is 16 amino acids long. CDR3 in DNA: TGTGCCAGCAGCCCCCCTCAGGGGGCGTTGGACACTGAAGCTTTCTTT. It codes for CASSPPQGALDTEAFF.

The chain is built from TRBV7-8 and TRBJ1-5; D is undetermined. The germline V gene encodes CDR1 SGHVS and CDR2 FQNEAQ. Trimming stripped 5 bases from V and 3 bases from J, with 8 bases between. This CDR3 contains 13 residues. The CDR3 DNA is TGTGCCAGCAGCCGCGACACCAATCAGCCCCAGCATTTT. Its translation is CASSRDTNQPQHF.

V usage is TRBV5-6 and J usage is TRBJ2-1, with D perhaps TRBD1 (5 bases). This CDR3 is built from 14 residues. CDR1 SGHDT and CDR2 YYEEEE come from the germline V gene. Trimming left V 2 bases short and J 5 bases short, with 11 bases between. CDR3 region: CASSFGATNNEQFF. CDR3 DNA: TGTGCCAGCAGCTTTGGGGCCACAAACAATGAGCAGTTCTTC.

V usage is TRBV30 and J usage is TRBJ1-5, with TRBD1 as a possible D gene (5 bases). The germline V gene has CDR1 GTSNPN and CDR2 SVGIG (reference sequence). Between the trimmed V and J ends, which lost 3 bases and 4 bases, there was a span of 13 bases. The CDR3 is 14 amino acids. In DNA form, the CDR3 reads TGTGCCTGGAGACAGAGACAGTTAAATCAGCCCCAGCATTTT. This translates into CAWRQRQLNQPQHF.

The CDR3 region is CAWKGQLNTEAFF. The CDR3 DNA sequence: TGTGCCTGGAAAGGACAGCTGAACACTGAAGCTTTCTTT. This rearrangement joins TRBV30 to TRBJ1-1; tentatively, D is TRBD1 (6 bases). V dropped 4 bases and J dropped 0 bases, with 9 bases sitting between them. The CDR3 is made up of 13 amino acids. The germline CDR1 and CDR2 sequences are GTSNPN and SVGIG (reference sequence).

This chain connects TRBV9 to TRBJ2-5; possibly TRBD2 for D (5 bases). V was clipped by 0 bases and J by 1 base, with 10 bases between them. Looked up from germline, CDR1 is SGDLS and CDR2 is YYNGEE. CDR3 size: 15 residues. The CDR3 DNA is TGTGCCAGCAGCGTAGTTGGAGGATCCCAAGAGACCCAGTACTTC. Protein: CASSVVGGSQETQYF.

The sample holds a few counts of this clone. This chain connects TRBV6-5 to TRBJ1-2; D gene uncertain. Germline V CDR1 and CDR2: MNHEY, SVGAGI. Trimming took 8 bases from V and 8 from J, leaving 21 bases between them. The CDR3 is 14 residues long. The CDR3 region is CASRGESGVRGYTF. CDR3 nucleotide sequence: TGTGCCAGCCGCGGGGAATCTGGTGTACGGGGCTACACCTTC.

The genes are TRBV19 and TRBJ2-5; 8 bases are a match to TRBD2. Per the germline V gene, CDR1 is LNHDA and CDR2 is SQIVND (reference sequence). Trimming took 8 bases from V and 5 from J; bases not matched to a gene: 7. The CDR3 is 13 amino acids. The CDR3 reads CASGAIAGETQYF. The DNA of the CDR3 is TGTGCCAGTGGGGCGATAGCGGGGGAGACCCAGTACTTC.

V is TRBV9 and J is TRBJ1-1; D is unresolved. This CDR3 spans 14 amino acids. CDR1 and CDR2 (germline): SGDLS, YYNGEE. V dropped 1 base and J dropped 10 bases, with 17 bases sitting between them. CDR3 region: CASSVSAEVGGAFF. The CDR3 DNA follows: TGTGCCAGCAGCGTATCGGCCGAGGTTGGTGGAGCTTTCTTT.

The chain uses TRBV11-2 and TRBJ2-5; 8 bases are shared with TRBD1. The germline gives CDR1 SGHAT, CDR2 FQNNGV. This CDR3 has 16 amino acids. V gave up 5 bases and J gave up 1 base; unmatched junction bases: 9. CDR3 sequence reads: CASSPTGAPGQETQYF. CDR3 DNA sequence: TGTGCCAGCAGCCCGACAGGGGCCCCAGGCCAAGAGACCCAGTACTTC.

The V gene is TRBV2, the J gene TRBJ2-7; D uncertain. Germline-derived CDR1 and CDR2 are SNHLY and FYNNEI. The V end lost 8 bases, the J end lost 4 bases, and 21 bases lay between the germline ends. The CDR3 contains 15 residues. CDR3 protein: CASQSSLSGRYEQYV. DNA of the CDR3: TGTGCCAGCCAGTCCTCCTTGTCAGGAAGGTACGAGCAGTACGTC.